A single sample gave rise to the 18 T cell receptor beta chains below, sequenced in a study of identical twins. Via MiXCR, TCRdb re-called the 5' RACE reads, giving one row per CDR3 protein. The sample consists of some 570,000 distinct CDR3 sequences, approximately 20% of them appearing once. These same records also appear under a second study, on yellow fever vaccine responses in identical twins.

Sequenced material: CD4+ T cells sorted from blood. The receptors derive from a woman between 18 and 29 years old in good health.

The rearrangement joins TRBV6-1 to TRBJ2-2; D is perhaps TRBD1 or TRBD2 (5 bases each). The germline V gene encodes CDR1 MNHNS and CDR2 SASEGT. This CDR3 has 14 residues. The ends were cut back, 5 bases at V and 4 bases at J, with 11 bases in the middle. In DNA form, the CDR3 reads TGTGCCAGCAGTATGGGACGGAGCACCGGGGAGCTGTTTTTT. It codes for CASSMGRSTGELFF.

This chain connects TRBV20-1 to TRBJ1-1, with D uncertain. From germline, CDR1 is DFQATT and CDR2 SNEGSKA (reference sequence). This CDR3 is 15 amino acids long. V was clipped by 0 bases and J by 3 bases, with 14 bases between them. The CDR3 region is CSARDLTGIDTEAFF. DNA for the CDR3: TGCAGTGCTAGAGATCTGACGGGAATAGACACTGAAGCTTTCTTT.

The chain is built from TRBV14 and TRBJ2-5; perhaps TRBD1 as D (5 bases). The CDR3 length is 14 residues. Trimming pared 3 bases from V and 2 bases from J, leaving 10 bases between. CDR1 and CDR2 from the germline V gene are SGHDN and FVKESK. The CDR3 DNA sequence: TGTGCCAGCAGCCACAGGGCCAGGCAAGAGACCCAGTACTTC. This encodes CASSHRARQETQYF.

In its sample, this clonotype was seen a few times. The genes are TRBV14 and TRBJ2-1, with D unclear. Trimming pared 0 bases from V and 3 bases from J, leaving 12 bases between. This CDR3 has 16 amino acids. Germline lookup yields CDR1 SGHDN and CDR2 FVKESK. In nucleotides, the CDR3 is TGTGCCAGCAGCCAAGAGGTAGGGCCTCTCTACAATGAGCAGTTCTTC. This encodes CASSQEVGPLYNEQFF.

The chain couples TRBV29-1 to TRBJ2-2; 8 bases agree with TRBD1. The CDR3 runs 15 residues. The V gene's germline CDR1 is SQVTM and CDR2 ANQGSEA. J gave up 1 base and V 6 bases, and 7 bases lay outside the gene matches. Here the CDR3 reads CSVVPGTGNTGELFF. The CDR3 DNA sequence: TGCAGCGTCGTACCAGGGACAGGGAACACCGGGGAGCTGTTTTTT.

This clonotype was counted a few times. The chain employs TRBV3-1 and TRBJ2-1; D possibly corresponds to TRBD2 (6 bases). The CDR3 is made up of 15 amino acids. The V end was cut by 5 bases, the J end by 2 bases, with 13 bases between. Germline loops: CDR1 LGHDT, CDR2 YNNKEL (reference sequence). The CDR3 region is CASSYGRGTYNEQFF. Written as DNA, the CDR3 is TGTGCCAGCAGCTATGGGCGGGGCACCTACAATGAGCAGTTCTTC.

The gene calls are TRBV2 and TRBJ2-2, with D unresolved. The CDR3 is 13 amino acids. Germline V gene lookup returns CDR1 SNHLY and CDR2 FYNNEI. The V gene lost 7 bases and the J gene lost 5 bases, with 11 bases spanning the gap. The CDR3 DNA follows: TGTGCCAGCATAAGGAAAAGAACCGGGGAGCTGTTTTTT. This sequence encodes CASIRKRTGELFF.

The CDR3 DNA follows: TGTGCCAGCAGCTTAGATCCGTTACCCACCGGGGAGCTGTTTTTT. Its protein is CASSLDPLPTGELFF. This sequence joins TRBV7-6 and TRBJ2-2, with unresolved D. The length of the CDR3 is 15 residues. Germline assignment: CDR1 SGHVS and CDR2 FNYEAQ. Trimming stripped 1 base from V and 4 bases from J, with 10 bases between.

There are many counts of this clonotype. The chain combines TRBV4-1 with TRBJ1-4; the D gene is possibly TRBD1 (5 bases). Germline assignment: CDR1 MGHRA and CDR2 YSYEKL. V was pared by 5 bases and J by 10 bases, with 17 bases between. This CDR3 has 14 residues. The CDR3 region has the DNA TGCGCCAGCAGCAAAGGGGATTGGGAGGCAAAACTGTTTTTT. Amino acids: CASSKGDWEAKLFF.

The V call is TRBV15, the J call TRBJ1-1; 7 positions match TRBD1. Germline CDR1 LNHNV, CDR2 YYDKDF (reference sequence). This CDR3 is 18 amino acids long. V lost 0 bases, J lost 1 base, and 11 bases stayed unmatched. The CDR3: CATSRDPRQGVWNTEAFF. CDR3 nucleotides: TGTGCCACCAGCAGAGATCCTAGACAGGGTGTGTGGAACACTGAAGCTTTCTTT.

This clonotype is a singleton in its sample. This sequence may be a read error, since a much larger clone differs from it by one base. Because the CDR3 is missing its conserved closing phenylalanine or tryptophan, this is likely a read error. V usage is TRBV20-1 and J usage is TRBJ2-5, with TRBD2 as a possible D gene (6 bases). CDR3 length equals 12 residues. V was cut by 6 bases and J by 1 base, with 9 bases left in between. Germline loops: CDR1 DFQATT, CDR2 SNEGSKA (reference sequence). In DNA form, the CDR3 reads TGCAGTGCCCAGGAGGGCCAAGAGACCCAGTACCTC. Translated: CSAQEGQETQYL.

A few counts support this clonotype. This chain uses TRBV4-1 with TRBJ1-4; 9 positions agree with TRBD1. V lost 4 bases to trimming and J lost 8 bases; unmatched junction nucleotides: 8. Germline CDR1 reads MGHRA; CDR2 reads YSYEKL. This CDR3 contains 15 residues. The CDR3 DNA sequence: TGCGCCAGCAGCCTACCCGGGACAGGGTGGGAAAAACTGTTTTTT. It yields the protein CASSLPGTGWEKLFF.

This clonotype was counted between two and nine times. The gene calls are TRBV5-5 and TRBJ1-5; D may be TRBD1 (5 bases). Per germline, CDR1 SGHKS and CDR2 YYEKEE (reference sequence). V lost 0 bases, J lost 6 bases, and 13 bases lay in between. The CDR3 is 15 residues long. The CDR3 DNA sequence: TGTGCCAGCAGCTTGGTGGCAGGGAGGACTCAGCCCCAGCATTTT. Translating it yields CASSLVAGRTQPQHF.

This clonotype has more than one count but fewer than ten. This chain links TRBV6-5 with TRBJ2-2; TRBD1 matches at 7 bases. The ends lost 2 bases at V and 6 bases at J; junction bases unmatched: 3. Germline V lookup: CDR1 MNHEY, CDR2 SVGAGI. The CDR3 extends over 14 amino acids. The DNA for the CDR3 is TGTGCCAGCAGTTACCGCCAGGGGGCCGGGGAGCTGTTTTTT. This sequence encodes CASSYRQGAGELFF.

The rearrangement uses TRBV24-1 and TRBJ2-1; either TRBD1 or TRBD2 may fit D (5 bases each). CDR3 length: 13 amino acids. Germline assignment: CDR1 KGHDR and CDR2 SFDVKD. Deletions cut 4 bases from V and 13 bases from J, with 16 bases between. The CDR3 protein is CATSEPGTPFQFF. In DNA, the CDR3 is TGTGCCACCAGTGAACCCGGGACGCCCTTTCAGTTCTTC.

The chain employs TRBV10-3 and TRBJ2-2; TRBD2 matches at 11 bases. The J segment lost 0 bases and the V segment lost 4 bases, leaving 7 bases of the junction unmatched. Per germline, CDR1 ENHRY and CDR2 SYGVKD. This CDR3 is built from 18 residues. CDR3 amino acids: CAISGGLAGSANTGELFF. In DNA, the CDR3 is TGTGCCATCAGTGGAGGACTAGCGGGCAGTGCGAACACCGGGGAGCTGTTTTTT.

This chain connects TRBV11-3 to TRBJ1-1, with a possible D match to TRBD1 (6 bases). CDR1 and CDR2 (germline): SGHNT, YENEEA. The CDR3 extends over 14 amino acids. Trimming took 5 bases from V and 0 from J, leaving 10 bases between them. For the CDR3, the DNA is TGTGCCAGCAGCCGACAGGACCTGAACACTGAAGCTTTCTTT. Protein sequence: CASSRQDLNTEAFF.

V is TRBV12-3 or TRBV12-4 and J is TRBJ1-2; D not resolved. V lost 1 base to trimming and J lost 2 bases, with 8 bases between them. This CDR3 spans 14 amino acids. In DNA form, the CDR3 reads TGTGCCAGCAGTTTAGTCAGTGGAAACTATGGCTACACCTTC. Its protein product is CASSLVSGNYGYTF.